This T cell receptor beta chain was identified in a study of blood T cell repertoires in COVID-19 (TCRdb year 2020). About the full investigation: The collaborator samples originated in the United States, Italy and Spain and spanned the acute and convalescent phases of COVID-19. The material from the prospective study consisted of cDNA or gDNA derived from T cells, B-cell-depleted T cells, or PBMCs. The dataset comprised deeply sampled blood TCRbeta repertoires from subjects exposed to, actively infected with, or recovered from COVID-19. The repertoires were released in a freely available public database intended as a resource for research on the immune response to SARS-CoV-2. The samples were drawn from two sources: the first 160 participants of the ongoing ImmuneRACE study, and 1,254 subjects contributed by 6 global collaborators. The sample metadata nearly always contained a de-identified subject ID, COVID-19 status, age in years and sex. Where HLA class I and class II types were available, the types were taken from metadata supplied by the sample provider, not from assay-based typing.

With respect to this clone: Its antigen is currently not known. No base qualities exist here, and no much larger clone lies one base off it.

The immunoSEQ Assay, a bias-controlled multiplex PCR, was used to amplify TCRbeta CDR3 regions from genomic DNA. Per the source publication's procedure: Within the assay, amplification of reference gene primers was used to estimate how many nucleated cells each sample contained. To quantify the absolute abundance of each unique TCRbeta CDR3 rearrangement, sequence reads were collapsed and filtered. For each sample, productive Simpson clonality was calculated by taking the square root of Simpson's diversity index across productive rearrangements. What TCRdb holds here is the immuneACCESS table cut down to in-frame rearrangements. Part of the clones is not present; checked against another copy, under half of the missing clones reflect an unresolved V gene, and the others are unexplained. That table is the source of V, J and clone size, and D and trimming were worked out from the DNA. The sample profile shows 200,000 to 250,000 clones; over 70% of them were found once. Of the sample, over 3.5% falls within the top ten clones.

Enrolling through a virtual design, the prospective study's participants ranged in age from roughly 18 to 90 years and lived across 24 United States geographic areas. To assign participants to cohorts, the prospective study relied on clinical history that participants themselves reported in a screening survey and a study questionnaire. A participant counted as exposed if, within 2 weeks of entering the study, that participant had been in contact with someone who had a PCR-confirmed or clinician-diagnosed COVID-19 case. In the prospective study, mobile phlebotomists collected whole blood, serum and a nasopharyngeal or oropharyngeal swab from each participant. Prospective study participants could optionally give additional blood draws and questionnaires over a roughly two-month period. Before DNA extraction, blood samples from the prospective study were shipped at room temperature or frozen. Including cysteine and phenylalanine, the CDR3 has 16 amino acids. Left in the record is the CDR3 DNA by itself, 48 bases read in frame from the first base. V lost 2 bases and J lost 0 bases, and the count of bases not matched to a germline gene is 5. CDR1 LNHDA and CDR2 SQIVND were looked up in the germline V gene (reference sequence).

Study-level results and caveats: How much clinical and demographic metadata was included differed by source and by participant, and the metadata was provided uncurated.

The sequenced sample consisted of PBMCs or T cells enriched from blood (not recorded which). The V and J genes are TRBV19 and TRBJ2-3, and TRBD2 matches 7 of the central bases. The source is a woman between 25 and 40 years old who had been exposed to COVID-19. The sequenced DNA is TGTGCCAGTAGTATACTGGCTAGCGGAAGCACAGATACGCAGTATTTT. Protein translation: CASSILASGSTDTQYF. Reference TRBV19 and TRBJ2-3 proteins supply the regions before and after the CDR3; the full variable domain is: DGGITQSPKYLFRKEGQNVTLSCEQNLNHDAMYWYRQDPGQGLRLIYYSQIVNDFQKGDIAEGYSVSREKKESFPLTVTSAQKNPTAFYLCASSILASGSTDTQYFGPGTRLTVL.